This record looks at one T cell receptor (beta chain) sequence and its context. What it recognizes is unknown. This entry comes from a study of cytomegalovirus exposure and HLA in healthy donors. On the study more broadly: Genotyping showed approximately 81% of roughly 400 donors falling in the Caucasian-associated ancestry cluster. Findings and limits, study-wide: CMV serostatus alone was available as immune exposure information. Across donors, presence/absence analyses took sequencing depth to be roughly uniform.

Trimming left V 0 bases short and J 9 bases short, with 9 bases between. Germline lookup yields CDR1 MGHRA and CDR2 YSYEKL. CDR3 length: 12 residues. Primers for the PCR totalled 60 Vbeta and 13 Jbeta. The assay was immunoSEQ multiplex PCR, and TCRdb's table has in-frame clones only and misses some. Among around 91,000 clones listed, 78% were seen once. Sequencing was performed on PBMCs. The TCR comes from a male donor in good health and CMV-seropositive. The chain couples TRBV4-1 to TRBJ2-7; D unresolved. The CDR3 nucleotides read TGCGCCAGCAGCCAAGACGGGTTCGGGCAGTACTTC. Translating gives CASSQDGFGQYF.